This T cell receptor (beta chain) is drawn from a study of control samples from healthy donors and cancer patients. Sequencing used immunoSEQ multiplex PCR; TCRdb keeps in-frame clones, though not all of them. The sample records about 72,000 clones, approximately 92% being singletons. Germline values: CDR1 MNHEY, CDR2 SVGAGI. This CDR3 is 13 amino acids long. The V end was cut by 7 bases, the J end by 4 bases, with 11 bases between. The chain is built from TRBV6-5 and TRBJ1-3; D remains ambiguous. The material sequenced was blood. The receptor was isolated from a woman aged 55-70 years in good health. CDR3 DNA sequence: TGTGCCAGCACCAAGGACGGGGGAAACACCATATATTTT. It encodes CASTKDGGNTIYF.